The source of this TCR beta chain is a study of vaccination and CD4 T cells after COVID-19. Study-level information: For each participant, vaccination comprised two doses of either the BNT162b2 or the mRNA-1273 vaccine. Study-wide results and limits: Only after vaccination were a median approximately 88% of convalescents' reactive clones seen.

Time point: late sampling 161 to 241 days after vaccination in a few convalescent patients. In regard to this clonotype: Its cognate antigen is unknown.

V was shortened by 6 bases and J by 6 bases, with 20 bases between the two germline ends. The germline CDR1 and CDR2 sequences are MNHEY and SVGEGT. The CDR3 has 15 amino acids. TCRdb re-called the PCR reads through MiXCR, storing one row per CDR3 protein. This table holds approximately 36,000 distinct CDR3 sequences, around 33% found once. The sample consisted of CD4+ T cells from blood, taken about 7 months after SARS-CoV-2 vaccination. The chain recombines TRBV6-2 or TRBV6-3 with TRBJ1-2, with D unclear. The sequence was obtained from a human donor who had recovered from COVID-19. Here the CDR3 reads CASSTIRDPANGYTF. For the CDR3, the DNA is TGTGCCAGCAGCACCATCCGGGATCCAGCCAATGGCTACACCTTC.